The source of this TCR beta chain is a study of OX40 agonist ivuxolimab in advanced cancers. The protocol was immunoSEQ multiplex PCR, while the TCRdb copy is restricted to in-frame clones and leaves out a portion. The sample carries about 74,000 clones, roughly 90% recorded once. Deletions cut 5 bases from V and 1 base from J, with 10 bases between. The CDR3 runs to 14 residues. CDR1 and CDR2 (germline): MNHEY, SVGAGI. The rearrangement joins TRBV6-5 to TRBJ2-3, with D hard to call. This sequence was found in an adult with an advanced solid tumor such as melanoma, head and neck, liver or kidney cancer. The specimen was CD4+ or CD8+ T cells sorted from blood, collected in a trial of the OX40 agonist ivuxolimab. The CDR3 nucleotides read TGTGCCAGCAGTCCCTCCCCCCGCACAGATACGCAGTATTTT. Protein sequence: CASSPSPRTDTQYF.